This is a list of T cell receptor beta chains from one sample in a study of blood T cell repertoires in COVID-19. Some clones are missing from TCRdb's copy, which holds only in-frame ones; the method was immunoSEQ multiplex PCR. The top ten hold under 3% of the sample, which has over 200,000 clones, more than 90% seen once. Material for sequencing was peripheral blood. Every receptor here comes from a person between 18 and 30 years old with COVID-19, enrolled during active disease. Each CDR3 is given with its conserved first and last residue. Only part of the rows carry a size: once, few, many, or a class if the clone is expanded.

TRBJ1-2 | NA | TRBV5-4 | CASSLDRDYGYTF
TRBJ2-5 | NA | TRBV27 | CASSGQGGETQYF
TRBJ2-1 | NA | TRBV27 | CASRLAGGIGEQFF
TRBJ2-3 | NA | TRBV24-1 | CATSDGRGSTDTQYF
TRBJ1-2 | NA | TRBV24-1 | CATSDPGGGYTF
TRBJ1-2 | once | TRBV4-1 | CASSRQGTGGSGYTF
TRBJ1-1 | NA | TRBV30 | CAWSVFRATNTEAFF
TRBJ2-7 | few | TRBV27 | CASGKGGGFSYEQYF
TRBJ2-6 | NA | TRBV5-6 | CASSPRSGANVLTF
TRBJ2-1 | NA | TRBV24-1 | CATSASGSKMNEQFF
TRBJ2-5 | NA | TRBV5-6 | CASSLGMGLQETQYF
TRBJ1-1 | NA | TRBV7-2 | CASSPRGVLQMNTEAFF
TRBJ1-1 | NA | TRBV12-3/TRBV12-4 | CASSLKISVEAFF
TRBJ1-6 | NA | TRBV7-2 | CASRPWGRGNSPLHF
TRBJ2-1 | NA | TRBV11-2 | CASSPGLAGARIENEQFF
TRBJ2-1 | NA | TRBV4-3 | CASSQDRTSNEQFF
TRBJ2-7 | NA | TRBV9 | CASSARTGIEEQYF
TRBJ1-2 | NA | TRBV7-9 | CASSLGTVANYGYTF
TRBJ2-3 | NA | TRBV24-1 | CATSDRGDYTDTQYF
TRBJ2-7 | NA | TRBV9 | CASSVSAGTSYEQYF
TRBJ2-2 | NA | TRBV28 | CASSRLAGPAPGELFF
TRBJ1-5 | NA | TRBV19 | CASSMIFTGGNQPQHF
TRBJ1-1 | NA | TRBV11-2 | CASSHTENTEAFF
TRBJ2-5 | NA | TRBV12-3/TRBV12-4 | CASARGAETQYF
TRBJ2-7 | NA | TRBV6-2/TRBV6-3 | CASSSPRQGGIYEQYF
TRBJ2-3 | NA | TRBV30 | CAWSPPNTDTQYF
TRBJ1-1 | NA | TRBV10-3 | CAISVVEESEAFF
TRBJ1-6 | once | TRBV15 | CATSSDTVNSPLHF